The present entry profiles one TCR beta chain with its context. This entry comes from a study of blood T cell repertoires in COVID-19. Study summary: PBMCs, B-cell-depleted T cells, or T cells were the source of the cDNA or gDNA that made up the material.

Germline V gene sequence: CDR1 SEHNR, CDR2 FQNEAQ (reference sequence). V lost 4 bases to trimming and J lost 9 bases, with 15 bases between them. The CDR3 has 13 residues. The protocol was immunoSEQ multiplex PCR, while the TCRdb copy is restricted to in-frame clones and leaves out a portion. The sample holds 150,000 or so clones, 70% to 80% seen once. The clonotype comes from a woman between 50 and 59 years old with active or convalescent COVID-19. The chain joins TRBV7-9 to TRBJ1-1; maybe TRBD1 (6 bases). Material: peripheral blood. CDR3 amino acids: CASSSRQETQAFF. CDR3 in DNA: TGTGCCAGCAGCTCGAGACAGGAAACTCAAGCTTTCTTT.